The subject of this entry is one T cell receptor beta chain. The repertoire was sequenced with immunoSEQ multiplex PCR; TCRdb's copy has only in-frame clones and lacks some. The sample carries about 150,000 clones, about 88% recorded once. The source of the sample is a study of blood T cell repertoires in COVID-19. The sequence was collected from a human donor with COVID-19, enrolled during active disease. The donor label of this sample is uncertain. Source material: peripheral blood.

This CDR3 is CASSSTGPQYF. As DNA, the CDR3 is TGTGCCAGCAGTTCAACAGGACCGCAGTACTTC. This chain uses TRBV7-9 with TRBJ2-4; perhaps TRBD1 as D (5 bases). Germline CDR1 reads SEHNR; CDR2 reads FQNEAQ (reference sequence). The CDR3 runs to 11 residues. V lost 6 bases and J lost 13, with 13 bases in between.